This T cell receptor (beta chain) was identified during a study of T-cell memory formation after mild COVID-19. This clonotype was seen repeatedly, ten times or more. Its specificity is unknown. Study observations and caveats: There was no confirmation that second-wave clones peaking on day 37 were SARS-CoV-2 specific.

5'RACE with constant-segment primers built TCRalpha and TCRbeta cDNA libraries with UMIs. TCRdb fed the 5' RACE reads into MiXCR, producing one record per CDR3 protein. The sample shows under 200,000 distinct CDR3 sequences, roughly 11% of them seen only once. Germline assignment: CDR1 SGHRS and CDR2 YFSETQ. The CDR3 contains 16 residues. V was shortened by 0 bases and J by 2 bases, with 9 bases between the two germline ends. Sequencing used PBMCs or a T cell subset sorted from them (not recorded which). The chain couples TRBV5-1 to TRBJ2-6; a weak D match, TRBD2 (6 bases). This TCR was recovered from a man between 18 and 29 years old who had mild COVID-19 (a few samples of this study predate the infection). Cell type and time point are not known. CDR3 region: CASSLEGTAGANVLTF. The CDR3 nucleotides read TGCGCCAGCAGCTTGGAAGGGACTGCTGGGGCCAACGTCCTGACTTTC.